The 24 T cell receptor beta chains reported below all come from one sample, sequenced in a study of response to subunit inactivated influenza vaccine. In TCRdb, the RT-PCR reads were re-called with MiXCR into one record per CDR3 protein. The sample yields about 620,000 distinct CDR3 sequences, around 10% seen once. The sample was also reused in another study, on T cells expressing NK-cell markers. This second report adds: Synthesis of TCR beta cDNA relied on 5'RACE template switching carrying UMIs.

The sample in question was PBMCs from blood, obtained on the day of vaccination. The receptors derive from a man aged 45-65 years who received an inactivated influenza vaccine.

This clonotype was observed a few times. The chain links TRBV10-1 to TRBJ2-2, with 10 nucleotides matching TRBD1. J lost 6 bases, V lost 4 bases, and 5 bases had no gene match. The CDR3 is 15 amino acids. Per the germline V gene, CDR1 is WNHNN and CDR2 is SYGVQD (reference sequence). In DNA form, the CDR3 reads TGCGCCAGCAGTGTAAGGACAGGGGGTTCCGGGGAGCTGTTTTTT. This sequence encodes CASSVRTGGSGELFF.

The sample holds a few counts of this clonotype. The chain is built from TRBV30 and TRBJ2-5; D gene uncertain. Germline V lookup: CDR1 GTSNPN, CDR2 SVGIG (reference sequence). Trimming stripped 0 bases from V and 4 bases from J, with 9 bases between. CDR3 length: 13 residues. The CDR3 DNA sequence: TGTGCCTGGAGTGTCGGAGTAGGAGAGACCCAGTACTTC. Translated: CAWSVGVGETQYF.

This chain links TRBV5-4 with TRBJ2-5, with D possibly matching TRBD1 (6 bases). With 3 bases removed from V and 3 bases from J, the gap between germline ends came to 15 bases. The CDR3 sequence is 15 residues long. Germline V gives CDR1 SGHNT, CDR2 YYREEE (reference sequence). CDR3 sequence: CASSSEAQGEETQYF. DNA of the CDR3: TGTGCCAGCAGCTCGGAGGCACAGGGAGAAGAGACCCAGTACTTC.

This clonotype has a handful of counts. V gene TRBV12-3 or TRBV12-4 combines with J gene TRBJ1-1; 8 positions match TRBD1. Trimming took 3 bases from V and 5 from J; bases not matched to a gene: 5. The CDR3 is made up of 14 amino acids. CDR3: CASSFQGAQTEAFF. The DNA for the CDR3 is TGTGCCAGCAGTTTTCAGGGGGCTCAGACTGAAGCTTTCTTT.

This clonotype occurred a few times. The chain employs TRBV5-1 and TRBJ2-3; weak D call: TRBD2 (5 bases). V was shortened by 7 bases and J by 3 bases, with 12 bases between the two germline ends. Germline values: CDR1 SGHRS, CDR2 YFSETQ. The CDR3 length is 13 residues. This chain's CDR3 is CASASSPTDTQYF. The CDR3 DNA sequence: TGCGCCAGCGCTAGCTCTCCTACAGATACGCAGTATTTT.

This clonotype came up a few times. The V gene is TRBV18, the J gene TRBJ2-7, with D possibly TRBD1 on 6 matching bases. From germline, CDR1 is KGHSH and CDR2 LQKENI. The CDR3 is 15 residues long. Trimming pared 1 base from V and 7 bases from J, leaving 17 bases between. The CDR3 bases are TGTGCCAGCTCACCACTCTTACAGGGTCTAGAGGAGCAGTACTTC. This codes for CASSPLLQGLEEQYF.

The chain links TRBV29-1 to TRBJ1-4, with D possibly being TRBD1 (6 bases). Germline assignment: CDR1 SQVTM and CDR2 ANQGSEA. Trimming left V 5 bases short and J 8 bases short, with 12 bases between. CDR3 length: 12 amino acids. The CDR3 here is CSVLGGGEKLFF. CDR3 nucleotide sequence: TGCAGCGTTTTAGGGGGTGGAGAAAAACTGTTTTTT.

There are a few counts of this clonotype. This CDR3 is CASSTTTGAYEQYF. For the CDR3, the DNA is TGTGCCAGCAGTACAACTACAGGCGCCTACGAGCAGTACTTC. The rearrangement links TRBV12-3 or TRBV12-4 to TRBJ2-7; a possible D gene is TRBD1 (5 bases). V lost 5 bases to trimming and J lost 2 bases, with 13 bases between them. The CDR3 runs 14 residues.

The V call is TRBV7-9, the J call TRBJ1-6; D is unclear. The germline CDR1 and CDR2 sequences are SEHNR and FQNEAQ (reference sequence). V was cut by 1 base and J by 4 bases, with 8 bases left in between. The CDR3 is made up of 15 amino acids. The CDR3 bases are TGTGCCAGCAGCTTAGAGGACGGGTATAATTCACCCCTCCACTTT. This translates into CASSLEDGYNSPLHF.

This clonotype was seen a single time. The junction shows a germline mismatch at one end, possibly a read error. This sequence joins TRBV4-1 and TRBJ2-1; D not certain. There are 15 residues in the CDR3. The germline gives CDR1 MGHRA, CDR2 YSYEKL. The CDR3 DNA follows: TGCGCCAGCAGCCAAGTTTCGGGCCAGTACATTGAGCAGTTCTTC. It specifies CASSQVSGQYIEQFF.

The chain recombines TRBV7-8 with TRBJ2-2; TRBD2 matches at 12 bases. CDR1 and CDR2 (germline): SGHVS, FQNEAQ. The CDR3 loop spans 18 amino acids. With 1 base clipped from V and 6 bases from J, the junction kept 9 bases outside the gene matches. CDR3 in amino acids: CASSLDPSGRAVAGELFF. CDR3 bases: TGTGCCAGCAGCTTAGACCCTAGCGGGAGGGCCGTGGCCGGGGAGCTGTTTTTT.

This clonotype turned up a few times. The chain couples TRBV7-6 to TRBJ1-1; D is undetermined. The CDR3 is made up of 15 amino acids. The germline V gene has CDR1 SGHVS and CDR2 FNYEAQ. The V end was cut by 3 bases, the J end by 4 bases, with 15 bases between. CDR3 DNA sequence: TGTGCCAGCAGCTTGGGTAAGCGGGGAGGCACTGAAGCTTTCTTT. As protein: CASSLGKRGGTEAFF.

The chain uses TRBV11-2 and TRBJ2-7; no clear D gene. Germline lookup yields CDR1 SGHAT and CDR2 FQNNGV. The CDR3 length is 20 residues. V dropped 4 bases and J dropped 4 bases, with 32 bases sitting between them. The CDR3 loop reads CASSWPRGPDRRIPGYEQYF. As DNA, the CDR3 is TGTGCCAGCAGCTGGCCCCGCGGCCCCGACCGACGAATTCCTGGTTACGAGCAGTACTTC.

V and J are TRBV10-2 and TRBJ2-5; weak D call: TRBD2 (5 bases). This CDR3 comprises 17 residues. Trimming took 6 bases from V and 1 from J, leaving 21 bases between them. Germline CDR1 WSHSY, CDR2 SAAADI. As DNA, the CDR3 is TGCGCCAGCAGGGACGATAAGGAGGTAGTAAGCCAAGAGACCCAGTACTTC. Translating gives CASRDDKEVVSQETQYF.

Only a few counts were recorded for this clonotype. The V gene is TRBV28, the J gene TRBJ2-1; 7 positions agree with TRBD1. Trimming cost V 5 bases and J 8 bases; bases outside gene matches: 12. Germline lookup yields CDR1 MDHEN and CDR2 SYDVKM. This CDR3 has 15 residues. CDR3 sequence (DNA): TGTGCCAGCAGTCTAAGGGGGCCCAAAAGCGATGAGCAGTTCTTC. Its protein is CASSLRGPKSDEQFF.

This clonotype was counted between two and nine times. V gene TRBV6-4 combines with J gene TRBJ2-2; D is uncertain. The germline V and J ends were trimmed by 3 bases and 4 bases, with 9 bases remaining between them. The germline CDR1 and CDR2 sequences are MRHNA and SNTAGT. The CDR3 loop spans 14 amino acids. The CDR3 here is CASSEARATGELFF. The CDR3 region has the DNA TGTGCCAGCAGTGAGGCACGAGCCACCGGGGAGCTGTTTTTT.

This clonotype was observed many times. CDR3 region: CASSQVTSLDTQYF. In nucleotides, the CDR3 is TGTGCCAGCAGCCAAGTCACATCCCTTGATACGCAGTATTTT. The chain combines TRBV3-1 with TRBJ2-3, with no clear D. Trimming left V 1 base short and J 6 bases short, with 11 bases between. In germline, CDR1 is LGHDT, CDR2 YNNKEL (reference sequence). The CDR3 has 14 amino acids.

This clonotype was counted at least ten times. The chain recombines TRBV5-1 with TRBJ2-5; TRBD2 might be the D (5 bases). Trimming removed 2 bases from V and 3 bases from J, with 11 bases in between. Germline loops: CDR1 SGHRS, CDR2 YFSETQ. This CDR3 is built from 14 residues. CDR3 sequence reads: CASSFRTREETQYF. For the CDR3, the DNA is TGCGCCAGCAGCTTCCGGACTCGGGAAGAGACCCAGTACTTC.

A word on this clonotype: This could be a read error, since a much larger clone is one nucleotide away. V gene TRBV6-2 or TRBV6-3 combines with J gene TRBJ2-3; 12 bases are shared with TRBD2. CDR1 MNHEY and CDR2 SVGEGT come from the germline V gene. This CDR3 region has 19 residues. CDR3 in amino acids: CASSRSPLLAGGRRDTQNF. The CDR3 DNA follows: TGTGCCAGCAGTCGTTCCCCGTTGCTAGCGGGGGGGCGGAGAGATACGCAGAATTTT.

This clonotype was observed a handful of times. The chain has TRBV4-3 and TRBJ1-5; D not resolved. CDR3 length equals 13 residues. The V gene's germline CDR1 is LGHNA and CDR2 YSLEER. Trimming shortened V by 0 bases and J by 5 bases, and 5 bases separated the two germline ends. CDR3 sequence (DNA): TGCGCCAGCAGCCAAGACTCAGATCAGCCCCAGCATTTT. It yields the protein CASSQDSDQPQHF.

This sequence joins TRBV29-1 and TRBJ2-7; 8 bases are a match to TRBD1. After removal of 7 bases from V and 2 bases from J, the junction contained 1 base not matched to a gene. There are 11 residues in the CDR3. Germline V gene lookup returns CDR1 SQVTM and CDR2 ANQGSEA. For the CDR3, the DNA is TGCAGCGGGACAGGGCCCTACGAGCAGTACTTC. Translated: CSGTGPYEQYF.

The rearrangement joins TRBV7-2 to TRBJ1-1; no definite D call. The length of the CDR3 is 13 residues. Trimming removed 8 bases at V and 1 base at J, with 11 bases between. Per the germline V gene, CDR1 is SGHTA and CDR2 is FQGNSA. The CDR3 DNA reads as TGTGCCAGCCTTCGGGCCCCGAACACTGAAGCTTTCTTT. Protein sequence: CASLRAPNTEAFF.

This clonotype was counted between two and nine times. The CDR3 here is CASSLAVGLGEQYF. The CDR3 nucleotides read TGCGCCAGCAGCTTGGCCGTAGGTTTGGGCGAGCAGTACTTC. This chain uses TRBV5-1 with TRBJ2-7, with D hard to call. The CDR3 loop spans 14 amino acids. V shed 0 bases and J shed 6 bases, with 13 bases lying between them. Germline loops: CDR1 SGHRS, CDR2 YFSETQ.

This clonotype was counted a few times. V and J are TRBV28 and TRBJ2-1; a weak D match, TRBD2 (6 bases). The V gene's germline CDR1 is MDHEN and CDR2 SYDVKM. The CDR3 has 14 amino acids. With 6 bases removed from V and 5 bases from J, the gap between germline ends came to 14 bases. The CDR3 DNA reads as TGTGCCAGCAGACATCCCGGGGGAAACAATGAGCAGTTCTTC. This encodes CASRHPGGNNEQFF.